This T cell receptor beta chain appears in the sequencing data of a study of post-analysis software for immune sequencing data. TCR beta libraries were prepared from cDNA with unique molecular identifiers. TCRdb re-called the PCR reads through MiXCR, storing one row per CDR3 protein. This sample has approximately 400,000 distinct CDR3 sequences, with less than 40% found just once. The receptor's source is a girl aged 5-17 years with multiple sclerosis. Material: blood.

The CDR3 DNA sequence: TGTGCCAGCAGCTACGAGGGAATGGGCGAGCAGTACTTC. It codes for CASSYEGMGEQYF. The chain has TRBV6-2 or TRBV6-3 and TRBJ2-7; D perhaps matches TRBD2 (5 bases). This CDR3 has 13 residues. V lost 6 bases and J lost 6, with 15 bases in between. Germline CDR1 and CDR2: MNHEY and SVGEGT.